Below, 25 T cell receptor beta chains from the same sample are listed, as sequenced in a study of cytomegalovirus exposure and HLA in healthy donors. Researchers ran the PCR with 60 Vbeta and 13 Jbeta primers. Clones were read by immunoSEQ multiplex PCR, and TCRdb kept only the in-frame ones, dropping some. The sample includes approximately 180,000 clones, over 60% of them seen just once. The sequencing sample was made of PBMCs. Every receptor here comes from a woman between 35 and 50 years old in good health and CMV-seronegative.

The chain combines TRBV4-3 with TRBJ1-4; D ambiguous. CDR3 length: 16 amino acids. The germline V and J ends were trimmed by 1 base and 8 bases, with 17 bases remaining between them. Germline lookup yields CDR1 LGHNA and CDR2 YSLEER. Here the CDR3 reads CASSQAQTVLEEKLFF. The DNA of the CDR3 is TGCGCCAGCAGCCAAGCCCAGACGGTATTGGAGGAAAAACTGTTTTTT.

This chain connects TRBV6-1 to TRBJ1-5; D is undetermined. Trimming cost V 3 bases and J 5 bases, with 5 bases left between them. The CDR3 is 12 residues long. The germline V gene has CDR1 MNHNS and CDR2 SASEGT. Here the CDR3 reads CASSDSYQPQHF. CDR3 bases: TGTGCCAGCAGTGACAGTTATCAGCCCCAGCATTTT.

The rearrangement joins TRBV5-4 to TRBJ2-1; TRBD2 might be the D (6 bases). CDR3 length: 15 residues. The V gene lost 3 bases and the J gene lost 8 bases, with 18 bases spanning the gap. Germline CDR1 SGHNT, CDR2 YYREEE (reference sequence). CDR3 residues: CASSSEGLLLHEQFF. Written as DNA, the CDR3 is TGTGCCAGCAGCTCAGAGGGACTCCTCCTGCATGAGCAGTTCTTC.

This clone was detected once. The J gene is TRBJ2-1, the V gene TRBV30; 7 nucleotides agree with TRBD2. From germline, CDR1 is GTSNPN and CDR2 SVGIG (reference sequence). This CDR3 comprises 14 residues. Trimming cost V 5 bases and J 3 bases; bases outside gene matches: 7. Here the CDR3 reads CAWGLAESYNEQFF. The CDR3 DNA sequence: TGTGCCTGGGGTCTAGCGGAGAGCTACAATGAGCAGTTCTTC.

The chain joins TRBV5-1 to TRBJ2-3; 10 nucleotides agree with TRBD2. The CDR3 totals 18 residues. J gave up 0 bases and V 0 bases, and 7 bases lay outside the gene matches. Germline CDR1 is SGHRS and CDR2 is YFSETQ. CDR3 coding DNA: TGCGCCAGCAGCTTGGGGCTAGCGGGAGTGGGGAGCACAGATACGCAGTATTTT. This gives the protein CASSLGLAGVGSTDTQYF.

This chain links TRBV11-1 with TRBJ2-2; TRBD1 matches at 7 bases. Germline values: CDR1 SGHAT, CDR2 FQDESV (reference sequence). The ends lost 6 bases at V and 5 bases at J; junction bases unmatched: 12. The CDR3 sequence is 16 residues long. In DNA, the CDR3 is TGTGCCAGCAGTTATACAGGGGCCCGAGGGACCGGGGAGCTGTTTTTT. As protein: CASSYTGARGTGELFF.

This chain joins TRBV30 and TRBJ1-2, with TRBD1 as a possible D gene (5 bases). V was shortened by 0 bases and J by 2 bases, with 7 bases between the two germline ends. The germline V gene has CDR1 GTSNPN and CDR2 SVGIG (reference sequence). CDR3 length: 13 amino acids. The CDR3 region has the DNA TGTGCCTGGAGTGTGGACACCAACTATGGCTACACCTTC. The encoded protein is CAWSVDTNYGYTF.

The CDR3 sequence: CASSEGAGRDTQYF. CDR3 nucleotides: TGTGCCAGCAGCGAGGGGGCGGGACGAGATACGCAGTATTTT. The V call is TRBV9, the J call TRBJ2-3; tentative D call: TRBD1 (7 bases). The germline gives CDR1 SGDLS, CDR2 YYNGEE. V was pared by 3 bases and J by 5 bases, with 13 bases between. CDR3 size: 14 residues.

The chain is built from TRBV7-2 and TRBJ2-5; 8 bases fit TRBD2. Germline V gene data show CDR1 as SGHTA and CDR2 as FQGNSA. V shed 1 base, J shed 4 bases, and the junction held 8 bases outside the gene matches. The CDR3 spans 16 residues. CDR3 in DNA: TGTGCCAGCAGCTTAGTAGCGGGAAAATTTGGAGAGACCCAGTACTTC. This gives the protein CASSLVAGKFGETQYF.

J is TRBJ1-1 and V is TRBV6-1; D remains unclear. This CDR3 contains 13 residues. Germline CDR1 and CDR2: MNHNS and SASEGT. V dropped 6 bases and J dropped 4 bases, with 12 bases sitting between them. CDR3 bases: TGTGCCAGCAGCATCCTTCGGGGCACTGAAGCTTTCTTT. Amino acids: CASSILRGTEAFF.

V and J are TRBV30 and TRBJ2-7; 8 positions agree with TRBD2. CDR1 is GTSNPN, CDR2 SVGIG, per germline (reference sequence). V gave up 4 bases and J gave up 0 bases; unmatched junction bases: 5. The CDR3 is 14 amino acids. Here the CDR3 DNA reads TGTGCCTGGACTAGCGGGTCCGTCTCCTACGAGCAGTACTTC. Protein sequence: CAWTSGSVSYEQYF.

This chain connects TRBV9 to TRBJ2-1, with TRBD1 matching over 10 bases. The CDR3 loop spans 16 amino acids. J lost 2 bases, V lost 2 bases, and 4 bases had no gene match. Germline assignment: CDR1 SGDLS and CDR2 YYNGEE. Written as DNA, the CDR3 is TGTGCCAGCAGCGTGGACAGGGGGGTTGCCTACAATGAGCAGTTCTTC. Protein: CASSVDRGVAYNEQFF.

The rearrangement joins TRBV27 to TRBJ2-1; 8 nucleotides match TRBD2. The CDR3 length is 14 residues. V shed 4 bases and J 8 bases; nucleotides not matched to a gene: 7. Germline V gives CDR1 MNHEY, CDR2 SMNVEV (reference sequence). The CDR3 region is CASSSGLEGHEQFF. DNA of the CDR3: TGTGCCAGCAGTTCGGGACTAGAAGGCCATGAGCAGTTCTTC.

The chain links TRBV4-3 to TRBJ2-3; TRBD2 aligns across 11 bases. This CDR3 has 16 amino acids. Trimming at V came to 8 bases and at J to 0 bases, leaving 7 bases not matched to a gene. Germline V lookup: CDR1 LGHNA, CDR2 YSLEER. The CDR3 reads CASDTWTSGSTDTQYF. CDR3 DNA sequence: TGCGCCAGCGACACCTGGACTAGCGGGAGCACAGATACGCAGTATTTT.

The chain couples TRBV7-3 to TRBJ1-1; D uncertain. Between the trimmed V and J ends, which lost 5 bases and 4 bases, there was a span of 14 bases. The CDR3 is 14 residues long. CDR1 and CDR2 (germline): SGHTA, FQGTGA. This CDR3 reads CASSANGRGTEAFF. In DNA form, the CDR3 reads TGTGCCAGCAGCGCCAACGGTCGGGGCACTGAAGCTTTCTTT.

This chain uses TRBV7-9 with TRBJ2-3, with 8 bases aligning to TRBD2. The V segment lost 5 bases and the J segment 2 bases; nucleotides outside the gene matches: 3. This CDR3 has 14 amino acids. Germline-derived CDR1 and CDR2 are SEHNR and FQNEAQ (reference sequence). CDR3 region: CASSRGGYTDTQYF. The CDR3 nucleotides are TGTGCCAGCAGCCGGGGGGGGTACACAGATACGCAGTATTTT.

This chain joins TRBV27 and TRBJ2-7; 7 nucleotides align to TRBD2. Germline loops: CDR1 MNHEY, CDR2 SMNVEV (reference sequence). This CDR3 contains 14 residues. V shed 5 bases, J shed 4 bases, and the junction held 8 bases outside the gene matches. CDR3 in amino acids: CASSPLDGGYEQYV. For the CDR3, the DNA is TGTGCCAGCAGTCCCCTGGACGGGGGGTACGAGCAGTACGTC.

This clone was counted between two and nine times. The CDR3 sequence is CASSLRQENQPQHF. CDR3 DNA: TGTGCCAGCAGTCTCCGACAGGAGAATCAGCCCCAGCATTTT. The genes are TRBV2 and TRBJ1-5; the D gene is possibly TRBD1 (6 bases). Germline V CDR1 and CDR2: SNHLY, FYNNEI. With 5 bases removed from V and 4 bases from J, the gap between germline ends came to 12 bases. The CDR3 is 14 residues long.

The count of this clone is one. Here the CDR3 reads CASSHRTSGRGETQYF. CDR3 nucleotides: TGTGCCAGCAGTCATAGGACTAGCGGGAGGGGTGAGACCCAGTACTTC. J is TRBJ2-5 and V is TRBV6-6; the match to TRBD2 covers 15 bases. V was pared by 5 bases and J by 5 bases, with 6 bases of the junction left unmatched. This CDR3 has 16 residues. In germline, CDR1 is MNHNY, CDR2 SVGAGI (reference sequence).

This clone was picked up a small number of times. The V gene is TRBV5-1, the J gene TRBJ1-1; no clear D gene. The V end lost 1 base, the J end lost 1 base, and 11 bases lay between the germline ends. Germline CDR1 and CDR2: SGHRS and YFSETQ. The CDR3 length is 15 residues. CDR3 sequence (DNA): TGCGCCAGCAGCTTGACTGGGCAGCAGAACACTGAAGCTTTCTTT. Protein product: CASSLTGQQNTEAFF.

This clone was seen only once. The chain has TRBV28 and TRBJ2-1, with 7 bases identical to TRBD2. V was clipped by 4 bases and J by 3 bases; unmatched bases: 6. Germline V gene sequence: CDR1 MDHEN, CDR2 SYDVKM. This CDR3 contains 15 residues. CDR3 sequence: CASSWAGEGYNEQFF. For the CDR3, the DNA is TGTGCCAGCAGTTGGGCGGGAGAGGGCTACAATGAGCAGTTCTTC. The full variable domain, completed using reference TRBV28 and TRBJ2-1, is DVKVTQSSRYLVKRTGEKVFLECVQDMDHENMFWYRQDPGLGLRLIYFSYDVKMKEKGDIPEGYSVSREKKERFSLILESASTNQTSMYLCASSWAGEGYNEQFFGPGTRLTVL.

The rearrangement links TRBV6-1 to TRBJ1-3; 9 nucleotides agree with TRBD1. The CDR3 covers 14 residues. The germline CDR1 and CDR2 sequences are MNHNS and SASEGT. V shed 6 bases and J 4 bases; nucleotides not matched to a gene: 4. The CDR3 DNA sequence: TGTGCCAGCAGGTCGACAGGGGGAGGAAACACCATATATTTT. The encoded protein is CASRSTGGGNTIYF.

This sequence joins TRBV29-1 and TRBJ1-2; no definite D call. Trimming removed 2 bases at V and 0 bases at J, with 10 bases between. Looked up from germline, CDR1 is SQVTM and CDR2 is ANQGSEA. This CDR3 has 14 residues. The chain's CDR3 is CSVESPPANYGYTF. The CDR3 nucleotides read TGCAGCGTTGAATCGCCACCGGCTAACTATGGCTACACCTTC.

A few counts support this clone. This rearrangement joins TRBV7-2 to TRBJ2-3, with 8 bases that match TRBD2. Germline V CDR1 and CDR2: SGHTA, FQGNSA. Unmatched junction bases numbered 12, after V lost 6 bases and J lost 7 bases. The CDR3 totals 15 residues. As DNA, the CDR3 is TGTGCCAGCAGGCGGACTAGCCAGAGTAGGAATACGCAGTATTTT. Amino acids: CASRRTSQSRNTQYF.

The rearrangement links TRBV6-1 to TRBJ2-3, with 7 bases identical to TRBD2. This CDR3 is built from 14 residues. V trimming: 4 bases; J trimming: 0 bases; junction bases outside the gene matches: 1. From germline, CDR1 is MNHNS and CDR2 SASEGT. CDR3 in DNA: TGTGCCAGCAGTGGGGGGGGTAGCACAGATACGCAGTATTTT. As protein: CASSGGGSTDTQYF.